A selection of T cell receptor beta chains follows, all from one sample in a study of shared clonotypes between healthy human individuals. TCRdb's table, derived via immunoSEQ multiplex PCR, lists solely in-frame clones and lacks some. Of 2 million to 3 million clones detected, approximately 93% appear once; the ten largest clones hold more than 0.35%. The specimen sequenced was naive CD4+ T cells from PBMCs. These TCRs come from a man between 18 and 35 years old in good health. Some clones in this sample may be carry-over from other donors' samples. Both conserved end residues are part of each CDR3. Each record gives: J gene, V gene, clone size, D gene, CDR3 DNA, CDR3 protein. The D gene is left open where the match is weak. The size entry is marked missing in some rows and otherwise reads once, few, many or a size class.

TRBJ1-1	TRBV18	-	TRBD1	TGTGCCAGCTCACCCTCCCGGGACAGCCGTGAAGCTTTCTTT	CASSPSRDSREAFF
TRBJ1-2	TRBV28	-	-	TGTGCCAGCAAGTTTTCACAGAACTATGGCTACACCTTC	CASKFSQNYGYTF
TRBJ2-2	TRBV5-1	-	-	TGCGCCAGCAGCTCACGGACCGGGAACACCGGGGAGCTGTTTTTT	CASSSRTGNTGELFF
TRBJ1-6	TRBV11-3	-	-	TGTGCCAGCAGCCTCTCGGAGGATTCACCCCTCCACTTT	CASSLSEDSPLHF
TRBJ2-2	TRBV5-1	-	TRBD1	TGCGCCAGCAGTGCCGACAGGGACACCGGGGAGCTGTTTTTT	CASSADRDTGELFF
TRBJ1-1	TRBV9	-	-	TGTGCCAGCAGCGTACACTCGAGGGCCGGAGTGAACACTGAAGCTTTCTTT	CASSVHSRAGVNTEAFF
TRBJ2-7	TRBV7-2	-	TRBD2	TGTGCCAGCAGCTTATCGCGGGAGGGATCCGGGCAGTACTTC	CASSLSREGSGQYF
TRBJ2-7	TRBV7-2	once	TRBD1	TGTGCCAGCAGCTTAGTTGGACAGGGATCCTACGAGCAGTACTTC	CASSLVGQGSYEQYF
TRBJ1-1	TRBV19	-	-	TGTGCCAGTAGTATCCGCGGACGCGGTGAAGCTTTCTTT	CASSIRGRGEAFF
TRBJ2-1	TRBV6-1	-	TRBD2	TGTGCCAGCACGCGGGAGGGCAATGAGCAGTTCTTC	CASTREGNEQFF
TRBJ1-3	TRBV28	once	TRBD1	TGTGCCAGCAGGCGGACAGGGATGGATAGGGGAAACACCATATATTTT	CASRRTGMDRGNTIYF
TRBJ1-3	TRBV4-1	-	TRBD1	TGCGCCAGCAGCCAACAAGGACAGGGAACTGGAAACACCATATATTTT	CASSQQGQGTGNTIYF
TRBJ1-2	TRBV7-8	-	TRBD1	TGTGCCAGCAGCTTAGGGACAGGGAACTATGGCTACACCTTC	CASSLGTGNYGYTF
TRBJ2-7	TRBV10-1	-	-	TGCGCCAGCAGTGAATACCAATCCTACGAGCAGTACTTC	CASSEYQSYEQYF
TRBJ1-2	TRBV18	once	-	TGTGCCAGCTCACCCCCGGATTGGGCAGGGGAGGATGGCTACACCTTC	CASSPPDWAGEDGYTF
TRBJ1-6	TRBV28	-	-	TGTGCCAGCAGTTTACAGACCCCAGGGGATTCACCCCTCCACTTT	CASSLQTPGDSPLHF
TRBJ2-5	TRBV7-2	-	TRBD2	TGTGCCAGCAGCTTCGGCGGGAGCAGAAGAGAGACCCAGTACTTC	CASSFGGSRRETQYF
TRBJ2-5	TRBV5-5	-	TRBD2	TGTGCCAGCAGCTTGCCGGCGGGAGGGGTCGAGACCCAGTACTTC	CASSLPAGGVETQYF
TRBJ1-2	TRBV19	-	-	TGTGCCAGTAGTGCAGCTAACTATGGCTACACCTTC	CASSAANYGYTF
TRBJ2-3	TRBV28	-	-	TGTGCCAGCAGCCGTTTGGCAGATACGCAGTATTTT	CASSRLADTQYF
TRBJ1-1	TRBV7-6	-	TRBD1	TGTGCCAGCAGCCGACAGGGGAGGACTGAAGCTTTCTTT	CASSRQGRTEAFF
TRBJ1-2	TRBV29-1	-	-	TGCAGCGTCGCCCTGGGGGGTGGAGGCGGCTACACCTTC	CSVALGGGGGYTF
TRBJ2-7	TRBV19	-	-	TGTGCCAGTAGTTCAACCAGGGGGGACTCCTACGAGCAGTACTTC	CASSSTRGDSYEQYF
TRBJ2-3	TRBV9	-	-	TGTGCCAGCAGCGTAGCTCCGGGGCCCACAGATACGCAGTATTTT	CASSVAPGPTDTQYF
TRBJ2-7	TRBV4-3	-	-	TGCGCCAGCAGCCAAGGGGGATACTTGGGAGTAGACCCATACGAGCAGTACTTC	CASSQGGYLGVDPYEQYF
TRBJ2-5	TRBV28	-	TRBD1	TGTGCCAGCAGTTTATTCGGGACAGGGGAGAGGGAGACCCAGTACTTC	CASSLFGTGERETQYF
TRBJ1-4	TRBV18	-	-	TGTGCCAGCTCACGCGTCAGAAGCAATGAAAAACTGTTTTTT	CASSRVRSNEKLFF
TRBJ1-1	TRBV6-5	-	-	TGTGCCAGCAGTTTCTCCGGGACCCGGGTATACACTGAAGCTTTCTTT	CASSFSGTRVYTEAFF
TRBJ2-3	TRBV30	-	TRBD2	TGTGCCTGGAGTCCACTAGCGACGTTCACAGATACGCAGTATTTT	CAWSPLATFTDTQYF
TRBJ2-6	TRBV6-4	-	TRBD1	TGTGCCAGCAGGACAGGGCCGGGGGCCAACGTCCTGACTTTC	CASRTGPGANVLTF
TRBJ2-1	TRBV4-2	-	TRBD2	TGTGCCAGCAGTCTTAGCGGGAGGGTGAACAATGAGCAGTTCTTC	CASSLSGRVNNEQFF
TRBJ1-2	TRBV6-1	-	-	TGTGCCAGCAGAATCACGGACGAATCCTACACCTTC	CASRITDESYTF
TRBJ2-1	TRBV7-2	-	-	TGTGCCAGCAGCGTCCGAAATGAGCAGTTCTTC	CASSVRNEQFF
TRBJ2-5	TRBV7-2	-	TRBD1	TGTGCCAGCAGTCGTAACAGGGGGCAAGAGACCCAGTACTTC	CASSRNRGQETQYF
TRBJ2-3	TRBV18	-	-	TGTGCCAGCTCACCACCGGCACAGGGTCCCGATACGCAGTATTTT	CASSPPAQGPDTQYF
TRBJ1-5	TRBV19	-	-	TGTGCCAGTAGGGGGTCTGGTCAGCCCCAGCATTTT	CASRGSGQPQHF
TRBJ1-1	TRBV20-1	-	TRBD1	TGCAGAGGACAGGGCAACACTGAAGCTTTCTTT	CRGQGNTEAFF
TRBJ2-1	TRBV15	-	-	TGTGCCACCAGCAGAGGTAGGGGCGGTGAGCAGTTCTTC	CATSRGRGGEQFF
TRBJ2-7	TRBV25-1	-	TRBD2	TGTGCCAGCAATTTAGCGGGAGGGCCAAGTGAGCAGTACTTC	CASNLAGGPSEQYF
TRBJ2-1	TRBV5-4	-	TRBD1	TGTGCCAGCAGCTTGGCCCCGGGACAGGGGTCCAATGAGCAGTTCTTC	CASSLAPGQGSNEQFF
TRBJ2-2	TRBV15	once	TRBD1	TGTGCCACCAGCAGAGACGGACAGGGGACGGGCGGGGAGCTGTTTTTT	CATSRDGQGTGGELFF
TRBJ1-3	TRBV30	few	-	TGTGCCTGGAGTCGAGGGACACCTTCTGGAAACACCATATATTTT	CAWSRGTPSGNTIYF
TRBJ2-1	TRBV5-1	once	TRBD2	TGCGCCAGCAGCTTACTAGCGGGAGGTAAGAATGAGCAGTTCTTC	CASSLLAGGKNEQFF
TRBJ2-2	TRBV5-1	-	TRBD2	TGCGCCAGCAGCGGCCTAGCGGGAGGGGGAACCGGGGAGCTGTTTTTT	CASSGLAGGGTGELFF
TRBJ1-5	TRBV19	few	-	TGTGCCAGTAGCGCCGGGGGACGGGGCCTGGTCCACCAGCCCCAGCATTTT	CASSAGGRGLVHQPQHF
TRBJ1-2	TRBV6-5	-	-	TGTGCCGTCAAGACGGACGCTAACTATGGCTACACCTTC	CAVKTDANYGYTF
TRBJ1-1	TRBV2	-	-	TGTGCCAGCAGTGAACGGGGAAACACTGAAGCTTTCTTT	CASSERGNTEAFF
TRBJ2-7	TRBV29-1	-	TRBD2	TGCAGCGTTGAAGGGGAGGGTTACGAGCAGTACTTC	CSVEGEGYEQYF
TRBJ1-4	TRBV29-1	-	TRBD1	TGCAGCGGCCTGATGACAGGGGGCGATGAAAAACTGTTTTTT	CSGLMTGGDEKLFF
TRBJ1-1	TRBV5-1	-	-	TGCGCCAGCAGCTTGGTATTAGGGGGTGAGGAAGCTTTCTTT	CASSLVLGGEEAFF
TRBJ1-4	TRBV9	-	-	TGTGCCAGCAGCGCAGGAGACAGTAATGAAAAACTGTTTTTT	CASSAGDSNEKLFF
TRBJ2-3	TRBV5-4	-	-	TGTGCCAGCAGCTCCGGACCCGGGAGCACAGATACGCAGTATTTT	CASSSGPGSTDTQYF
TRBJ2-7	TRBV5-4	-	-	TGTGCCAGCAGCTTGGACAGCCGTAGCTCCTACGAGCAGTACTTC	CASSLDSRSSYEQYF
TRBJ1-5	TRBV19	-	-	TGTGCCAGTAGTATTCGCCGGACAAATCAGCCCCAGCATTTT	CASSIRRTNQPQHF
TRBJ1-3	TRBV5-1	-	TRBD1	TGCGCCAGCAGCGACGGGACAGTGTGGAACACCATATATTTT	CASSDGTVWNTIYF
TRBJ2-5	TRBV7-2	-	TRBD2	TGTGCCAGCAGCTTAAAAAGCGGGAGCGGGGAGACCCAGTACTTC	CASSLKSGSGETQYF
TRBJ2-2	TRBV7-9	-	TRBD1	TGTGCCAGCAGCCGCCCCTCGGACAGGGGAGTAGGAGAGCTGTTTTTT	CASSRPSDRGVGELFF
TRBJ2-1	TRBV5-1	-	TRBD2	TGCGCCAGCAGCTCCCCAGCGGGAGGGGCCCACAATGAGCAGTTCTTC	CASSSPAGGAHNEQFF
TRBJ2-7	TRBV2	-	-	TGTGCCAGCAGATCAGGAGAAGTGGACGAGCAGTACTTC	CASRSGEVDEQYF
TRBJ1-5	TRBV2	-	-	TGTGCCAGCAGTATCGTAGGGTTTGGACAGCCCCAGCATTTT	CASSIVGFGQPQHF